This T cell receptor beta chain emerged from a study of identical twins. Study-level findings and limits: Memory repertoires lacked the insertion deficit that abundant cord blood beta clonotypes showed. Conclusions leaned on cross-sectional statistical analysis and did not track the same donors over time. Excess sharing by twins proved weaker in beta out-of-frame sequences.

This clonotype was recorded many times. Antigen specificity is unknown. A universal primer site was created by template switching, with the cDNA bearing unique molecular identifiers. Using its own MiXCR run on the 5' RACE reads, TCRdb lists one record per CDR3 protein. The sample records roughly 570,000 distinct CDR3 sequences, around 9.6% being singletons. The CDR3 has 14 amino acids. Trimming removed 5 bases from V and 3 bases from J; junction bases left unmatched: 5. This same sample was also taken into another study, of yellow fever vaccine responses in identical twins.

Material: PBMCs. The chain has TRBV12-3 or TRBV12-4 and TRBJ1-1; 8 positions agree with TRBD1. The sequence came from a woman aged 18-30 years in good health. The CDR3 DNA reads as TGTGCCAGCAGTGGGACAGGTCGGGACACTGAAGCTTTCTTT. It yields the protein CASSGTGRDTEAFF.